The 7 T cell receptor beta chains below were found in one sample sequenced in a study of blood T cell repertoires in COVID-19. Profiled with immunoSEQ multiplex PCR; TCRdb holds only in-frame clones, not every one. There are tens of thousands of clones in the sample; around two thirds occur only once, and approximately 4.1% lies in the top ten. Sequencing was performed on peripheral blood. Source of these receptors: a man in his 70s with COVID-19, enrolled during active disease.

The DNA for the CDR3 is TGTGCCATCAGTGAGGGAGGTGAGAGCTACGAGCAGTACTTC. Encoded protein: CAISEGGESYEQYF. This chain links TRBV10-3 with TRBJ2-7; a possible D gene is TRBD2 (5 bases). Germline V CDR1 and CDR2: ENHRY, SYGVKD. The ends were cut back, 2 bases at V and 3 bases at J, with 11 bases in the middle. The CDR3 consists of 14 residues.

This chain joins TRBV18 and TRBJ2-5; 9 nucleotides align to TRBD1. This CDR3 is built from 17 residues. Losses at the gene ends were 0 bases for V and 6 bases for J; bases not matched to a gene: 11. Germline V gene sequence: CDR1 KGHSH, CDR2 LQKENI. The CDR3 spells CASSPPLGTGIGKTQYF. The CDR3 bases are TGTGCCAGCTCACCACCTTTAGGGACAGGGATCGGAAAGACCCAGTACTTC.

This clone is labeled medium-sized. This sequence joins TRBV7-9 and TRBJ1-3, with TRBD1 as a possible D gene (6 bases). The V gene's germline CDR1 is SEHNR and CDR2 FQNEAQ (reference sequence). The CDR3 loop spans 16 amino acids. V was shortened by 1 base and J by 0 bases, with 10 bases between the two germline ends. CDR3 sequence: CASSLGGRYSGNTIYF. CDR3 nucleotides: TGTGCCAGCAGCTTAGGGGGGCGCTACTCTGGAAACACCATATATTTT.

This rearrangement joins TRBV3-1 (or the pseudogene TRBV3-2) to TRBJ2-7, with D tentatively TRBD2 (6 bases). CDR1 and CDR2 (germline): LGHDT, YNNKEL (reference sequence). Trimming removed 1 base at V and 3 bases at J, with 10 bases between. The CDR3 extends over 14 amino acids. DNA of the CDR3: TGTGCCAGCAGCCAAGGGCGGGGATTCTACGAGCAGTACTTC. The encoded protein is CASSQGRGFYEQYF.

This clone was counted ten times or more. The chain links TRBV2 to TRBJ1-1; no clear D. The CDR3 is 12 residues long. The V end was cut by 5 bases, the J end by 1 base, with 5 bases between. Germline V lookup: CDR1 SNHLY, CDR2 FYNNEI. CDR3 amino acids: CASSRQNTEAFF. CDR3 nucleotides: TGTGCCAGCAGTAGACAGAACACTGAAGCTTTCTTT.

This clone showed up just once. The chain couples TRBV13 to TRBJ1-3, with D perhaps TRBD1 (5 bases). In germline, CDR1 is PRHDT, CDR2 FYEKMQ (reference sequence). The CDR3 is 18 amino acids. The ends were cut back, 2 bases at V and 0 bases at J, with 17 bases in the middle. The CDR3: CASSLLARGTRSGNTIYF. In nucleotides, the CDR3 is TGTGCCAGCAGCTTACTAGCCCGGGGGACCCGCTCTGGAAACACCATATATTTT.

The chain links TRBV20-1 to TRBJ2-7; possibly TRBD1 for D (6 bases). Trimming stripped 5 bases from V and 1 base from J, with 6 bases between. The length of the CDR3 is 11 residues. Germline loops: CDR1 DFQATT, CDR2 SNEGSKA (reference sequence). The CDR3 region is CSAGQSYEQYF. The CDR3 DNA is TGCAGTGCTGGACAGTCCTACGAGCAGTACTTC.